Listed below are T cell receptor beta chains from one sample, sequenced in a study of Ad26.COV2.S vaccination and SARS-CoV-2 variants. Measured with immunoSEQ multiplex PCR; TCRdb has only the in-frame clones, and not every one. The table has 300,000 to 400,000 clones, roughly nine tenths seen once. The sample here was peripheral blood, taken in a trial of Ad26.COV2.S vaccine versus placebo. These receptors were collected from a person aged 18-60 years who received the Ad26.COV2.S COVID-19 vaccine or a placebo. CDR3s include the opening cysteine and the closing phenylalanine or tryptophan. D genes are given only for firm matches. Some rows mark clone size as missing; the rest say once, few, many or name a class of expanded clone.

v_call	j_call	clone_size	d_call	cdr3_nt	cdr3_aa
TRBV14	TRBJ2-1	.	TRBD1	TGTGCCAGCAGCCAAGTTGAGGGACAGGGTACCTACAATGAGCAGTTCTTC	CASSQVEGQGTYNEQFF
TRBV5-1	TRBJ2-2	.	.	TGCGCCAGCAGCTTGGGACAGCGAACACACACCGGGGAGCTGTTTTTT	CASSLGQRTHTGELFF
TRBV5-5	TRBJ2-1	.	.	TGTGCCAGCAGCTTGGGACGTCGCGGCCCGGAGCAGTTCTTC	CASSLGRRGPEQFF
TRBV5-4	TRBJ1-6	.	.	TGTGCCAGCAGCTTTCCAGGGAGTTCACCCCTCCACTTT	CASSFPGSSPLHF
TRBV4-3	TRBJ2-2	.	.	TGCGCCAGCAGCCAAGAACAGGGATACACCGGGGAGCTGTTTTTT	CASSQEQGYTGELFF
TRBV7-9	TRBJ1-1	.	.	TGTGCCAGCAGCTTATTACGTCCTGAAGCTTTCTTT	CASSLLRPEAFF
TRBV6-5	TRBJ2-7	.	.	TGTGCCAGCAGGAGGGGGTTACAGGGTAACGAGCAGTACTTC	CASRRGLQGNEQYF
TRBV4-1	TRBJ1-1	once	.	TGCGCCAGCAGCCAAGATCGCCCCGGGAAGGGTCTCTATTGGAGGGACACTGAAGCTTTCTTT	CASSQDRPGKGLYWRDTEAFF
TRBV5-1	TRBJ1-5	.	TRBD1	TGCGCCAGCAGCTTGGGGGACAGAAATCAGCCCCAGCATTTT	CASSLGDRNQPQHF
TRBV5-4	TRBJ2-3	.	TRBD2	TGTGCCAGCAGCTTTAGCGGGGGGCGCACAGATACGCAGTATTTT	CASSFSGGRTDTQYF
TRBV9	TRBJ1-4	.	TRBD1	TGTGCCAGCAGCGTAGGGTCGGGACAGAATGAAAAACTGTTTTTT	CASSVGSGQNEKLFF
TRBV6-2/TRBV6-3	TRBJ2-1	.	TRBD2	TGTGCCAGCAGTTACTCTATTTCGGCGGGAGACTGGAATGAGCAGTTCTTC	CASSYSISAGDWNEQFF
TRBV7-9	TRBJ1-6	.	.	TGTGCCAGCAGCTCAGCCATCGTCCCGGGGGCACGATCACCCCTCCACTTT	CASSSAIVPGARSPLHF
TRBV30	TRBJ1-5	.	.	TGTGCCTGGAGTGACACGGTCAATCAGCCCCAGCATTTT	CAWSDTVNQPQHF
TRBV9	TRBJ2-7	.	.	TGTGCCAGCAGCGCGGACGGCAACCCCTACGAGCAGTACTTC	CASSADGNPYEQYF
TRBV20-1	TRBJ1-5	.	.	TGCAGTGCTAGTCCCCCGCCCCCAGCCCCTAGCAATCAGCCCCAGCATTTT	CSASPPPPAPSNQPQHF